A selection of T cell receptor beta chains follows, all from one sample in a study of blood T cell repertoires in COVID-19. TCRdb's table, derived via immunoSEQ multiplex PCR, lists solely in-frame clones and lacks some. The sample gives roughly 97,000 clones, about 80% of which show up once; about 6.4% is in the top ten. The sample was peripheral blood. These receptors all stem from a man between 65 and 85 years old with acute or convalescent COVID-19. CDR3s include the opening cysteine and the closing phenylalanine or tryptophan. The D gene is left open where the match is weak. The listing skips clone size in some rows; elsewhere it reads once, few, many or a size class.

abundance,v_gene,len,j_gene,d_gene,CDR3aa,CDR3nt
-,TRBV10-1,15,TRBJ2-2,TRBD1,CASSRTTGDTGELFF,TGCGCCAGCAGTCGTACGACAGGGGACACCGGGGAGCTGTTTTTT
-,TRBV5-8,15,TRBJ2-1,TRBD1,CASSFSTGAHDEQFF,TGTGCCAGCAGCTTCTCCACAGGGGCGCATGATGAGCAGTTCTTC
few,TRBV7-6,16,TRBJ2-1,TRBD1,CASSLAGQGSYNEQFF,TGTGCCAGCAGCTTAGCCGGACAGGGCTCCTACAATGAGCAGTTCTTC
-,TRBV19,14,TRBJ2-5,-,CASSIGAGAPTQYF,TGTGCCAGTAGTATTGGGGCGGGGGCGCCGACCCAGTACTTC
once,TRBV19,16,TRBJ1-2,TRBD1,CASSREGGALDYGYTF,TGTGCCAGTAGTAGGGAAGGGGGCGCTTTGGACTATGGCTACACCTTC
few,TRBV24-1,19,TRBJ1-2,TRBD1,CATSEDPVSRDRGQYGYTF,TGTGCCACCAGTGAGGATCCGGTTTCGAGGGACAGGGGACAATACGGCTACACCTTC
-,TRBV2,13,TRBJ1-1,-,CASSRQGMTEAFF,TGTGCCAGCAGCCGCCAGGGTATGACTGAAGCTTTCTTT
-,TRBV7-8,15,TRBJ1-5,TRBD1,CASSSLGTVNQPQHF,TGTGCCAGCAGCTCCCTAGGGACAGTCAATCAGCCCCAGCATTTT
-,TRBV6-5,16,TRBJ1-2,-,CASSYNPVRLLYGYTF,TGTGCCAGCAGTTATAATCCTGTGAGACTGCTCTATGGCTACACCTTC
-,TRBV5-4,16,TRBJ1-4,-,CASSAASPGSSEKLFF,TGTGCCAGCAGCGCCGCCTCGCCGGGTTCGTCGGAAAAACTGTTTTTT
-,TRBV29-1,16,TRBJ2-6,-,CSVAKPGVSGANVLTF,TGCAGCGTTGCCAAACCAGGGGTTTCTGGGGCCAACGTCCTGACTTTC